The clone carrying this TCR beta chain was seen a handful of times. This sample is drawn from a study of blood T cell repertoires in COVID-19. Background on the study: The United States, Italy and Spain supplied acute and convalescent COVID-19 samples.

Profiled with immunoSEQ multiplex PCR; TCRdb holds only in-frame clones, not every one. Of about 170,000 clones listed, approximately 86% were seen once; the top ten hold approximately 7.6%. Patients of the Seattle cohort, enrolled during active infection, were followed longitudinally. The specimen sequenced was peripheral blood. The TCR originated in a woman aged 80 or older with COVID-19, enrolled during active disease.

The CDR3: CASSQVSGGINEQFF. CDR3 DNA sequence: TGCGCCAGCAGCCAAGTCTCAGGGGGCATCAATGAGCAGTTCTTC. The V call is TRBV4-1, the J call TRBJ2-1; 8 positions agree with TRBD1. Germline-derived CDR1 and CDR2 are MGHRA and YSYEKL. V lost 1 base and J lost 6; bases outside the gene matches: 5. CDR3 length: 15 amino acids.